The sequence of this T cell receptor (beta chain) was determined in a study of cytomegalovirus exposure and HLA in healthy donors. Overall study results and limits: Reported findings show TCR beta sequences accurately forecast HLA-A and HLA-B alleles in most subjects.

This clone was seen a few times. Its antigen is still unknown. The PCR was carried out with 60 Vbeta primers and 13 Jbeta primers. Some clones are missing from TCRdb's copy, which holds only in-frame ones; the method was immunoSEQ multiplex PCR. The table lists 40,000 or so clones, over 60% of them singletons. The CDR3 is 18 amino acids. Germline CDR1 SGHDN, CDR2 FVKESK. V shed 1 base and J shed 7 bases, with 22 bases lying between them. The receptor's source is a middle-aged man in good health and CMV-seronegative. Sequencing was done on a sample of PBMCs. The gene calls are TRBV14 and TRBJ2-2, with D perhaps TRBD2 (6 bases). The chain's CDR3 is CASSQAIGALALGGELFF. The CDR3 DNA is TGTGCCAGCAGCCAAGCGATCGGAGCACTAGCACTAGGCGGGGAGCTGTTTTTT.